Included here is one T cell receptor (beta chain) sequence, with context. Its antigen remains unknown. These data belong to a study of CD8+ T cells in alopecia areata. Study-level information: Twice a day, 5 to 10 mg of oral tofacitinib was administered to treated patients. Study-level findings and limits: Scalp clonality and expanded CD8+ clones among the top 100 showed significant decreases with tofacitinib. TCR sharing across patients was less clear than in mice, possibly HLA-related.

This CDR3 has 16 amino acids. Trimming took 1 base from V and 12 from J, leaving 22 bases between them. Germline V gene data show CDR1 as SGHVS and CDR2 as FQNEAQ. cDNA reverse transcribed from extracted RNA served as the sequencing template. Sequencing was performed with immunoSEQ multiplex PCR; in TCRdb, only in-frame clones are kept and a portion is missing. The sample carries hundreds of thousands of clones, around 65% recorded once. Indicated treatment: oral pan-JAK inhibitor, 5-10 mg twice daily. Sorting of PBMCs yielded the CD4+ and CD8+ T cells. The sequence was obtained from a human donor with alopecia areata. Sequencing was performed on CD4+ T cells sorted from blood, taken around week 46, from a patient treated with tofacitinib. The chain is built from TRBV7-8 and TRBJ2-1; D unclear. CDR3 in amino acids: CASSLGAPKVGSGQFF. The CDR3 bases are TGTGCCAGCAGCTTAGGGGCCCCCAAGGTGGGGTCTGGGCAGTTCTTC.